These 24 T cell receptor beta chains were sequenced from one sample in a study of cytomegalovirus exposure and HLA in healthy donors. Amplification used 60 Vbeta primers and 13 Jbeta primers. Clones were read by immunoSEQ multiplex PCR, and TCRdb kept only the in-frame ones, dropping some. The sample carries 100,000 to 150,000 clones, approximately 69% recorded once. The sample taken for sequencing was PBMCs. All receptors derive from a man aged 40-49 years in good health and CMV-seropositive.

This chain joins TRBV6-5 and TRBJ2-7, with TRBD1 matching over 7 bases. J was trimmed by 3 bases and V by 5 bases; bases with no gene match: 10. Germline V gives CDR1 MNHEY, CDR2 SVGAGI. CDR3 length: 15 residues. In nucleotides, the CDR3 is TGTGCCAGCAGTCCCGCACCGACAGGGTTCTACGAGCAGTACTTC. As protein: CASSPAPTGFYEQYF.

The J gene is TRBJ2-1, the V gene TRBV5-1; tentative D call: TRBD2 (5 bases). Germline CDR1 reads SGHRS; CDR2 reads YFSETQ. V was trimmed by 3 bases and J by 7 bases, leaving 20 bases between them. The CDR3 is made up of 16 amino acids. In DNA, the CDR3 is TGCGCCAGCAGCTCTTTGACCGGGAACCTAAGGAATGAGCAGTTCTTC. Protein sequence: CASSSLTGNLRNEQFF.

CDR3 sequence (DNA): TGTGCCAGCAGACCGACAGGGACCGGCGAGCAGTACTTC. Translating it yields CASRPTGTGEQYF. This sequence joins TRBV6-5 and TRBJ2-7; 7 bases align to TRBD1. V lost 6 bases to trimming and J lost 6 bases; unmatched junction nucleotides: 8. Germline CDR1 and CDR2: MNHEY and SVGAGI. The CDR3 is 13 residues long.

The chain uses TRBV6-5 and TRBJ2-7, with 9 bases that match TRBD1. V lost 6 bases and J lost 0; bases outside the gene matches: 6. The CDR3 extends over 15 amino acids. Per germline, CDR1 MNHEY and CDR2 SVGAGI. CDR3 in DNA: TGTGCCAGCAGCCCAGGGGACAGGGACTCCTACGAGCAGTACTTC. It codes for CASSPGDRDSYEQYF.

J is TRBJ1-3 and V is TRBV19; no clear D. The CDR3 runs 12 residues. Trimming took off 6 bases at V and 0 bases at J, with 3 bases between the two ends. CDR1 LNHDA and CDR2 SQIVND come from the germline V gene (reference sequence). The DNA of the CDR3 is TGTGCCAGTAGACTCTCTGGAAACACCATATATTTT. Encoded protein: CASRLSGNTIYF.

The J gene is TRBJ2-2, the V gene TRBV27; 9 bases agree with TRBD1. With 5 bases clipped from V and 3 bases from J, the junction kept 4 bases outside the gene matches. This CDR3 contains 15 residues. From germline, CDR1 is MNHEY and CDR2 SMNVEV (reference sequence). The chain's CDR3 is CASSVTGGDTGELFF. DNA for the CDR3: TGTGCCAGCAGTGTCACAGGGGGCGACACCGGGGAGCTGTTTTTT.

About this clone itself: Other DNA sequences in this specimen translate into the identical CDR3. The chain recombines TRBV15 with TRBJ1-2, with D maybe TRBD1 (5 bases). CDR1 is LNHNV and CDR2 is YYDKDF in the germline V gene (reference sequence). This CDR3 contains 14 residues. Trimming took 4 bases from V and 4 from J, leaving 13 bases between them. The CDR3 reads CATSIGRQGYGYTF. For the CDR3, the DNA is TGTGCCACCAGCATAGGAAGGCAGGGCTATGGCTACACCTTC.

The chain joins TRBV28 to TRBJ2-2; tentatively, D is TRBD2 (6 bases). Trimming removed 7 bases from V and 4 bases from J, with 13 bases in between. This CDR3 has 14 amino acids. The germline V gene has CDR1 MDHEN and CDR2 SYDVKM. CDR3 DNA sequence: TGTGCCAGCACCCTAGGAGGGGCCACCGGGGAGCTGTTTTTT. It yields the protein CASTLGGATGELFF.

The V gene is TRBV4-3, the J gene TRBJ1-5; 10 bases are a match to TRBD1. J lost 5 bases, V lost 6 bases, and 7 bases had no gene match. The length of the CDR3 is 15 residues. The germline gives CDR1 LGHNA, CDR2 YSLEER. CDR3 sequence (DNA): TGCGCCAGCAGTTTTAGGACAGGGGGGGATCAGCCCCAGCATTTT. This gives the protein CASSFRTGGDQPQHF.

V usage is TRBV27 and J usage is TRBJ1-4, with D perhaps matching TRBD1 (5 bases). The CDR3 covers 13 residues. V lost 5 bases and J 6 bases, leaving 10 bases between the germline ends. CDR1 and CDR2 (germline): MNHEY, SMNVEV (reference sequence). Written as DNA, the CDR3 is TGTGCCAGCAGTCGCAGGGTTGATGAAAAACTGTTTTTT. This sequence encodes CASSRRVDEKLFF.

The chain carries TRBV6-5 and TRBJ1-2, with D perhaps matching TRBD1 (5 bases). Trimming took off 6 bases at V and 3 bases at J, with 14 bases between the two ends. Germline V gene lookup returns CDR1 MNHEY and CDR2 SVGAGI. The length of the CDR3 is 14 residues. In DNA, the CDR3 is TGTGCCAGCAGCCCAGACAGTAGGGACTATGGCTACACCTTC. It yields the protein CASSPDSRDYGYTF.

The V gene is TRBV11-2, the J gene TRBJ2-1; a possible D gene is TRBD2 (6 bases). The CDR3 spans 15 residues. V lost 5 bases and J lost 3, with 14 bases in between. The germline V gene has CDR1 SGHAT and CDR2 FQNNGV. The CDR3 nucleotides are TGTGCCAGCAGCCGAACTAGCTTCGACTACAATGAGCAGTTCTTC. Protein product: CASSRTSFDYNEQFF.

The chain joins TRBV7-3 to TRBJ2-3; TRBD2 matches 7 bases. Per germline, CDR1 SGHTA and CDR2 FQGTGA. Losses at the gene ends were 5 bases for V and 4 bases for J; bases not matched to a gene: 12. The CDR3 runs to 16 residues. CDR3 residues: CASSLAGGSFADTQYF. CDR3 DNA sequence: TGTGCCAGCAGCCTGGCGGGCGGGAGCTTCGCAGATACGCAGTATTTT.

The CDR3 nucleotides read TGCAGCGTTGAAGATGGCATACCCTACGAGCAGTACTTC. Translation: CSVEDGIPYEQYF. The V call is TRBV29-1, the J call TRBJ2-7; D is undetermined. Germline loops: CDR1 SQVTM, CDR2 ANQGSEA. CDR3 length equals 13 residues. Trimming shortened V by 0 bases and J by 2 bases, and 8 bases separated the two germline ends.

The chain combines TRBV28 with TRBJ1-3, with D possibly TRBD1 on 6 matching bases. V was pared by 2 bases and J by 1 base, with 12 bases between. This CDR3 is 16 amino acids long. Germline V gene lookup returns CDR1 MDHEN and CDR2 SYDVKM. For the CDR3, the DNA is TGTGCCAGCAGTTTAGATACAGGGTATTCTGGAAACACCATATATTTT. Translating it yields CASSLDTGYSGNTIYF.

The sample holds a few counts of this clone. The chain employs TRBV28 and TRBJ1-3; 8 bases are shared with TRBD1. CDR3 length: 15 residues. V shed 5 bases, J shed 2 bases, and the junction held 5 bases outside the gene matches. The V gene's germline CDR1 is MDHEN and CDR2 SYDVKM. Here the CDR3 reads CASSAGGLAGNTIYF. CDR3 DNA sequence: TGTGCCAGCAGTGCAGGGGGCCTGGCTGGAAACACCATATATTTT.

The CDR3 spells CASSVSGGSYNEQFF. DNA of the CDR3: TGTGCCAGCAGCGTATCGGGGGGCTCCTACAATGAGCAGTTCTTC. The V call is TRBV9, the J call TRBJ2-1, with TRBD2 matching over 7 bases. The trim removed 1 base at V and 0 bases at J, leaving 1 base unmatched. CDR3 length: 15 residues. The germline gives CDR1 SGDLS, CDR2 YYNGEE.

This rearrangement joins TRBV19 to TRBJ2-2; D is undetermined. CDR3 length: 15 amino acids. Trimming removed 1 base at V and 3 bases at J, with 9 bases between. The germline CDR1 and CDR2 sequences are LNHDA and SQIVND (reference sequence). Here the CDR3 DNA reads TGTGCCAGTAGTATAGGGGCCAGAGACACCGGGGAGCTGTTTTTT. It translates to CASSIGARDTGELFF. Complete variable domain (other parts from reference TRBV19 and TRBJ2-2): DGGITQSPKYLFRKEGQNVTLSCEQNLNHDAMYWYRQDPGQGLRLIYYSQIVNDFQKGDIAEGYSVSREKKESFPLTVTSAQKNPTAFYLCASSIGARDTGELFFGEGSRLTVL.

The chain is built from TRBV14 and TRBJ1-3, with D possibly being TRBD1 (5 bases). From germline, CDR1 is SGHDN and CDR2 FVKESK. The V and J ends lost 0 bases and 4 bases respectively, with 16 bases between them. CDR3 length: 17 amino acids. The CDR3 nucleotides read TGTGCCAGCAGCCAAGATGGGCAGGGCGTGCGGGGAAACACCATATATTTT. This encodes CASSQDGQGVRGNTIYF.

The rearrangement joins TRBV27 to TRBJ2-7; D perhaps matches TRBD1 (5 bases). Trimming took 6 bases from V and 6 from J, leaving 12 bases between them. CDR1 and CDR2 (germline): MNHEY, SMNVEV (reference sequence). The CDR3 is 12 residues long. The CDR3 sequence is CASRQGSGEQYF. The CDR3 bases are TGTGCCAGCAGGCAGGGTTCCGGCGAGCAGTACTTC.

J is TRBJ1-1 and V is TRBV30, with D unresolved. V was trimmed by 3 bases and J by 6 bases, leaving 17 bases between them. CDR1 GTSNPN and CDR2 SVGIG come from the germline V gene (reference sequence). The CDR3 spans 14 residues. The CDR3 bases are TGTGCCTGGAGAAAACTGGTGGAGCAGTCTGAAGCTTTCTTT. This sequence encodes CAWRKLVEQSEAFF.

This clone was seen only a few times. This chain's CDR3 is CASSIELAGRNTGELFF. DNA of the CDR3: TGTGCCAGTAGTATCGAGCTAGCGGGGAGGAACACCGGGGAGCTGTTTTTT. The V and J genes are TRBV19 and TRBJ2-2; 9 bases map to TRBD2. CDR1 LNHDA and CDR2 SQIVND come from the germline V gene (reference sequence). CDR3 length: 17 amino acids. Trimming took 3 bases from V and 1 from J; bases not matched to a gene: 6.

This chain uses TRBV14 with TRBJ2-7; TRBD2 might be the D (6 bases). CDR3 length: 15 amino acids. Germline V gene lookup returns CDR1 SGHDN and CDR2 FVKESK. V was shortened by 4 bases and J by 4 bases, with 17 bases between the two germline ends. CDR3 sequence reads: CASSPTGRRAYEQYF. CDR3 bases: TGTGCCAGCAGCCCGACGGGCAGGAGGGCGTACGAGCAGTACTTC.

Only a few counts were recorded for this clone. In nucleotides, the CDR3 is TGTGCCACCAGCAGAGAGGGGGGACAAGAGACCCAGTACTTC. Its translation is CATSREGGQETQYF. The chain recombines TRBV15 with TRBJ2-5; possible D gene TRBD2, 6 bases. Germline V lookup: CDR1 LNHNV, CDR2 YYDKDF (reference sequence). Trimming took 0 bases from V and 2 from J, leaving 7 bases between them. CDR3 length: 14 amino acids.